This T cell receptor (beta chain) was identified during a study of identical twins. The table lists this clonotype with many counts. Template switching added a universal primer site; cDNA carried unique molecular identifiers. TCRdb reanalysed the 5' RACE reads using MiXCR and keeps one entry per CDR3 protein. Of about 220,000 distinct CDR3 sequences in the sample, 6% to 8% were seen once. This CDR3 is built from 14 residues. The V gene's germline CDR1 is KGHDR and CDR2 SFDVKD. V lost 2 bases and J lost 0, with 6 bases in between. These data also featured in a second study, about yellow fever vaccine responses in identical twins.

Sequenced material: CD8+ T cells sorted from blood. The chain joins TRBV24-1 to TRBJ1-1; D unresolved. This clonotype was obtained from a young woman in good health. CDR3 sequence (DNA): TGTGCCACCAGTGATTCGGACTTGAACACTGAAGCTTTCTTT. Encoded protein: CATSDSDLNTEAFF.